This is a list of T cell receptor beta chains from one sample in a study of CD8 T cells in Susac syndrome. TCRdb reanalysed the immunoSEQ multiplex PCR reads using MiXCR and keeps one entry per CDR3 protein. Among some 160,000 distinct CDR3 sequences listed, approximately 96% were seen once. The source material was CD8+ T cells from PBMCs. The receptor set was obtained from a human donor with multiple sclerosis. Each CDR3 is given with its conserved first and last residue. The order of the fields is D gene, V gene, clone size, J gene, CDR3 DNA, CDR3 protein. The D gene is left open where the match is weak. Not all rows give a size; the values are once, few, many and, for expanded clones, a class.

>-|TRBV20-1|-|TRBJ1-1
TGCAGTGCTATTTCTAGAACCCTGAACACTGAAGCTTTCTTT
CSAISRTLNTEAFF
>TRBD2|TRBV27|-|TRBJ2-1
TGTGCCAGCAGTTTATCGGAACCCGCGGGAGGGCTCTATGAGCAGTTCTTC
CASSLSEPAGGLYEQFF
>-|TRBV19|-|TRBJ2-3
TGTGCCAGTAGTAGCCGTGGAGGGACATTCACAGATACGCAGTATTTT
CASSSRGGTFTDTQYF
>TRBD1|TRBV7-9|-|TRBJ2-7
TGTGCCAGCAGTGGGCCCGGACAGGTCCCCTACGAGCAGTACTTC
CASSGPGQVPYEQYF
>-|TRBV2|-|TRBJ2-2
TGTGCCAGCAGTGAAGTCCTCCTAGCCGCCGGGGAGCTGTTTTTT
CASSEVLLAAGELFF
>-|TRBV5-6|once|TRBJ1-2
TGTGCCAGCAGCTTACTAAGTGGCTACACCTTC
CASSLLSGYTF
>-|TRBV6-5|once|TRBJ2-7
TGTGCCAGCAGTTACTCGTTAGGGACACCCGAGGGGGAGCAGTACTTC
CASSYSLGTPEGEQYF
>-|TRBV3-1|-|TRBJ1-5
TGTGCCAGCAGCCAAGTCCCAGCGAATCAGCCCCAGCATTTT
CASSQVPANQPQHF
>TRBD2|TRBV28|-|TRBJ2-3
TGTGCCAGCGAAGGGACTAGCGTCTCAGATACGCAGTATTTT
CASEGTSVSDTQYF
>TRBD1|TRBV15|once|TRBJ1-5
TGTGCCACCAGCAGTAGACAGGGTGGGGATCAGCCCCAGCATTTT
CATSSRQGGDQPQHF
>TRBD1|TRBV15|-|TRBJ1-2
TGTGCCACCAGCAGGGGACAGGGACCTCCTCCTAACTATGGCTACACCTTC
CATSRGQGPPPNYGYTF
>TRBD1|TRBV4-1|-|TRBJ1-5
TGCGCCAGCAGCCAAGTTCAGGGGGCAGGGCAGCCCCAGCATTTT
CASSQVQGAGQPQHF
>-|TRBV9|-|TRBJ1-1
TGTGCCAGCAGCGTAGACGGAGATGAAGCTTTCTTT
CASSVDGDEAFF
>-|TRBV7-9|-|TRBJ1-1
TGTGCCAGCAGCCTCGGGACGAATGAAGCTTTCTTT
CASSLGTNEAFF
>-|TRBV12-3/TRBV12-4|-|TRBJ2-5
TGTGCCAGCAGCCTGGTCGCAGGAGAGACCCAGTACTTC
CASSLVAGETQYF
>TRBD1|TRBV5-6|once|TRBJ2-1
TGTGCCAGCAGCCCGACAGGGTTGTCCTACAATGAGCAGTTCTTC
CASSPTGLSYNEQFF
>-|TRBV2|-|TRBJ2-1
TGTGCCAGCAGCCTAGCCCCCGACTTTAATGAGCAGTTCTTC
CASSLAPDFNEQFF
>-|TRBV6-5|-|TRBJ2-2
TGTACCAGCAGAACGAACACCGGGGAGCTGTTTTTT
CTSRTNTGELFF
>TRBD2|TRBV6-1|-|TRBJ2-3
TGTGCCAGCAGTCCCCTCCTCCGCGGGAGGGTTGTAAGACGCACAGATACGCAGTATTTT
CASSPLLRGRVVRRTDTQYF
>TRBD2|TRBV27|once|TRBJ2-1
TGTGCCAGCAGTCTCGGACTAGCGGGAGTTGAGCAGTTCTTC
CASSLGLAGVEQFF
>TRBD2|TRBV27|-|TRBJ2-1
TGTGCCAGCGCGACCGGGACTAGCGGTTACAATGAGCAGTTCTTC
CASATGTSGYNEQFF
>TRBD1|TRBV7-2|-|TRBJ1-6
TGTGCCAGCAGCCGCGTCGGGACAGGGAGCTCCTATAATTCACCCCTCCACTTT
CASSRVGTGSSYNSPLHF
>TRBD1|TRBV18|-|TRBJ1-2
TGTGCCAGCTCAGCGGGACAGGGCTATGGCTACACCTTC
CASSAGQGYGYTF
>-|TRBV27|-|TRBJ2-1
TGTGCCAGCAGTTTAATGGTCGGGGCTGACAATGAGCAGTTCTTC
CASSLMVGADNEQFF
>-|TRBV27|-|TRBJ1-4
TGTGCCAGCAGTTTTGGGACGGGGCCTCGAGCACTGTTTTTT
CASSFGTGPRALFF
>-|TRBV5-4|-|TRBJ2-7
TGTGCCAGCAGCCCACGGGCAAATCCCTACGAGCAGTACTTC
CASSPRANPYEQYF
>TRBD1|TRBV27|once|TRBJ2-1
TGTGCCAGCAGCCAAGGACAGGATCAGTTCTTC
CASSQGQDQFF
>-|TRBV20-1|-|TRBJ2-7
TGCAGTGCTAGTTTATTCCGCTACCCCTACGAGCAGTACTTC
CSASLFRYPYEQYF
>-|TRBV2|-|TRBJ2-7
TGTGCCAGCAGTGTTTCGCTCAGGGATCCCTACGAGCAGTACTTC
CASSVSLRDPYEQYF
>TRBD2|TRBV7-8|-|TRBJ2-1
TGTGCCAGCAGCTTAGGACTAGCGGGACACAATGAGCAGTTCTTC
CASSLGLAGHNEQFF